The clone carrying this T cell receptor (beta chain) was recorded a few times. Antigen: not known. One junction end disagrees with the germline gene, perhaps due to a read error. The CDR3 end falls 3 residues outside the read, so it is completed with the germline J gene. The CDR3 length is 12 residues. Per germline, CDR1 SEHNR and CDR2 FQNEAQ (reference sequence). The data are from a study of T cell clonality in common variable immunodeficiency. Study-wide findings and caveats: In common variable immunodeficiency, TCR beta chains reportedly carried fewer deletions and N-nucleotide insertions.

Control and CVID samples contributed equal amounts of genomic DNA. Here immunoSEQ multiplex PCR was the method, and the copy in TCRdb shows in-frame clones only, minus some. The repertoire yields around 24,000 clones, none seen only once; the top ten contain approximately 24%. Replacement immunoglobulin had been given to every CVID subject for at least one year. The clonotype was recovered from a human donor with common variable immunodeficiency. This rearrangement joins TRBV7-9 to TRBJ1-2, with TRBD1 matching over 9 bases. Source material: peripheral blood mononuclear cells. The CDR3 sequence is CSSSSDRGGYTF. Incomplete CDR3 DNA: TGTTCCAGCAGCTCGGACAGGGGCGGC.